The 30 T cell receptor beta chains below come from one sample, sequenced in a study of CD8+ T cells in alopecia areata. Reverse transcription of extracted RNA yielded cDNA, which provided the sequencing template. The protocol was immunoSEQ multiplex PCR, while the TCRdb copy is restricted to in-frame clones and leaves out a portion. The sample has 120,000 to 150,000 clones; around 47% are singletons. Sequencing was done on a sample of CD4+ T cells sorted from blood. All receptors come from a human donor with alopecia areata.

The CDR3 sequence: CASSQSSTDTQYF. CDR3 DNA: TGTGCCAGCAGCCAATCAAGCACAGATACGCAGTATTTT. This chain uses TRBV7-9 with TRBJ2-3; the D is unclear. This CDR3 is 13 amino acids long. Trimming removed 5 bases at V and 0 bases at J, with 6 bases between. Germline values: CDR1 SEHNR, CDR2 FQNEAQ (reference sequence).

This clone was observed once. The chain is built from TRBV11-1 and TRBJ2-1, with TRBD1 identical over 9 bases. Trimming took 1 base from V and 4 from J; bases not matched to a gene: 5. CDR1 SGHAT and CDR2 FQDESV come from the germline V gene (reference sequence). This CDR3 spans 16 amino acids. This CDR3 is CASSLGRDRDYNEQFF. The CDR3 bases are TGTGCCAGCAGCTTAGGTCGGGACAGGGATTACAATGAGCAGTTCTTC.

This clone has a handful of counts. This chain links TRBV4-1 with TRBJ2-1; no clear D gene. Germline-derived CDR1 and CDR2 are MGHRA and YSYEKL. The CDR3 spans 14 residues. V lost 1 base to trimming and J lost 6 bases, with 10 bases between them. This chain's CDR3 is CASSQVPLVNEQFF. The DNA for the CDR3 is TGCGCCAGCAGCCAAGTTCCTCTTGTCAATGAGCAGTTCTTC.

This clone has a handful of counts. This sequence joins TRBV7-3 and TRBJ2-6; possibly TRBD1 for D (5 bases). The CDR3 has 16 residues. V gave up 6 bases and J gave up 4 bases, with 16 bases separating them. Looked up from germline, CDR1 is SGHTA and CDR2 is FQGTGA. The DNA of the CDR3 is TGTGCCAGCAGTAGGGTGGTCCGGACAGGGGCCAACGTCCTGACTTTC. Translating gives CASSRVVRTGANVLTF.

This clone has a handful of counts. V is TRBV2 and J is TRBJ1-4; tentatively, D is TRBD1 (5 bases). The germline V gene encodes CDR1 SNHLY and CDR2 FYNNEI. The CDR3 is 14 amino acids. Trimming stripped 6 bases from V and 2 bases from J, with 10 bases between. The CDR3 DNA follows: TGTGCCAGCAGGAGGGGATCCACTAATGAAAAACTGTTTTTT. Amino acids: CASRRGSTNEKLFF.

This clone was detected a few times. The chain joins TRBV5-1 to TRBJ2-1; D is uncertain. Germline loops: CDR1 SGHRS, CDR2 YFSETQ. V was trimmed by 0 bases and J by 12 bases, leaving 13 bases between them. This CDR3 has 13 residues. CDR3 nucleotide sequence: TGCGCCAGCAGCTTGGGGGTATCCCTGTTGCAGTTCTTC. Residues: CASSLGVSLLQFF.

The sample holds a few counts of this clone. The V gene is TRBV28, the J gene TRBJ2-1, with 9 bases identical to TRBD2. After removal of 6 bases from V and 2 bases from J, the junction contained 8 bases not matched to a gene. CDR1 MDHEN and CDR2 SYDVKM come from the germline V gene. The CDR3 is 16 residues long. This CDR3 reads CASRARGRGTYNEQFF. The CDR3 DNA follows: TGTGCCAGCAGAGCCCGCGGGAGGGGAACCTACAATGAGCAGTTCTTC.

The CDR3 sequence: CASSSSGDSAEAFF. CDR3 coding DNA: TGTGCCAGCAGCTCTAGCGGGGATTCCGCTGAAGCTTTCTTT. The rearrangement uses TRBV7-9 and TRBJ1-1; D gene unclear. CDR1 SEHNR and CDR2 FQNEAQ come from the germline V gene (reference sequence). The length of the CDR3 is 14 residues. V shed 4 bases and J shed 6 bases, with 15 bases lying between them.

This clone occurred a few times. The V and J genes are TRBV11-2 and TRBJ2-5; TRBD2 agrees at 11 bases. The CDR3 length is 16 residues. In germline, CDR1 is SGHAT, CDR2 FQNNGV. V shed 5 bases and J 3 bases; nucleotides not matched to a gene: 8. Here the CDR3 DNA reads TGTGCCAGCAGCGCCCGACTAGCGGGAAGGGAAGAGACCCAGTACTTC. Protein: CASSARLAGREETQYF.

V is TRBV9 and J is TRBJ2-3; 12 bases are shared with TRBD2. The junction had 4 bases not matched to a gene; V was cut back by 2 bases and J by 6 bases. Looked up from germline, CDR1 is SGDLS and CDR2 is YYNGEE. There are 15 residues in the CDR3. CDR3 sequence (DNA): TGTGCCAGCAGCGTTCTAGCGGGAGGGATGGATACGCAGTATTTT. It encodes CASSVLAGGMDTQYF.

This clone was picked up a small number of times. The chain combines TRBV29-1 with TRBJ2-1; D remains ambiguous. CDR1 SQVTM and CDR2 ANQGSEA come from the germline V gene. Trimming left V 6 bases short and J 5 bases short, with 5 bases between. This CDR3 contains 10 residues. As DNA, the CDR3 is TGCAGCGTCCAGAACAATGAGCAGTTCTTC. Translated: CSVQNNEQFF.

V and J are TRBV20-1 and TRBJ2-5; no firm D call. This CDR3 has 10 amino acids. Trimming took 5 bases from V and 5 from J, leaving 6 bases between them. CDR1 is DFQATT and CDR2 is SNEGSKA in the germline V gene (reference sequence). The CDR3 coding sequence is TGCAGTGCTCTCTCTGAGACCCAGTACTTC. Translating gives CSALSETQYF.

The rearrangement joins TRBV28 to TRBJ2-5; 7 positions agree with TRBD1. Germline V gene sequence: CDR1 MDHEN, CDR2 SYDVKM. This CDR3 has 15 residues. The V and J ends lost 3 bases and 1 base, in that order; junction bases with no gene match: 5. The CDR3 DNA sequence: TGTGCCAGCAGTTTGGGGACAGAAGCCCAAGAGACCCAGTACTTC. It is translated as CASSLGTEAQETQYF.

This clone has just a few counts. This rearrangement joins TRBV5-6 to TRBJ2-2; D not certain. Trimming took off 5 bases at V and 7 bases at J, with 6 bases between the two ends. CDR1 and CDR2 (germline): SGHDT, YYEEEE. This CDR3 has 11 amino acids. CDR3 nucleotide sequence: TGTGCCAGCAGGGGAAACGGGGAGCTGTTTTTT. Translated: CASRGNGELFF.

The chain is built from TRBV29-1 and TRBJ2-3; 11 bases line up with TRBD2. V dropped 6 bases and J dropped 2; count of bases not matched to a gene: 7. The CDR3 is 15 amino acids. Germline assignment: CDR1 SQVTM and CDR2 ANQGSEA. CDR3 sequence (DNA): TGCAGCGTCCGGACTAGCGGGCAATTCACAGATACGCAGTATTTT. It yields the protein CSVRTSGQFTDTQYF.

The J gene is TRBJ2-1, the V gene TRBV6-5; 11 positions match TRBD1. The germline V gene has CDR1 MNHEY and CDR2 SVGAGI. The CDR3 is 15 amino acids. V lost 2 bases, J lost 9 bases, and 6 bases stayed unmatched. The CDR3 DNA is TGTGCCAGCAGTTACCCGGGACAGGGGGGTGTTGAGCAGTTCTTC. Protein product: CASSYPGQGGVEQFF.

The table lists this clone with a few counts. The chain recombines TRBV27 with TRBJ2-7, with 8 bases identical to TRBD1. Germline values: CDR1 MNHEY, CDR2 SMNVEV (reference sequence). V shed 5 bases and J 5 bases; nucleotides not matched to a gene: 8. This CDR3 spans 14 amino acids. As DNA, the CDR3 is TGTGCCAGCAGTCTAACCGGGACAGGACACGAGCAGTACTTC. Encoded protein: CASSLTGTGHEQYF.

The gene calls are TRBV7-9 and TRBJ2-6; no firm D call. Trimming cost V 2 bases and J 2 bases, with 7 bases left between them. The CDR3 length is 15 residues. CDR1 and CDR2 (germline): SEHNR, FQNEAQ (reference sequence). The CDR3 region is CASSLIGTGANVLTF. The CDR3 DNA is TGTGCCAGCAGCTTAATAGGCACTGGGGCCAACGTCCTGACTTTC.

This chain links TRBV28 with TRBJ1-4; D is unresolved. The V gene lost 8 bases and the J gene lost 7 bases, with 17 bases spanning the gap. Germline CDR1 MDHEN, CDR2 SYDVKM. The CDR3 has 14 residues. The CDR3 DNA sequence: TGTGCCAGCCGGACCTCCGGGCTCGCTGAAAAACTGTTTTTT. It is translated as CASRTSGLAEKLFF.

This clone was detected a few times. This chain uses TRBV29-1 with TRBJ1-1; D call uncertain. The CDR3 is made up of 13 amino acids. Per germline, CDR1 SQVTM and CDR2 ANQGSEA. V lost 3 bases and J 9 bases, leaving 17 bases between the germline ends. The CDR3 bases are TGCAGCGTTGAGGGTCGTGGTGGCAGCAAAGCTTTCTTT. Protein product: CSVEGRGGSKAFF.

This chain connects TRBV28 to TRBJ2-1; 7 bases match TRBD1. CDR3 size: 12 residues. V gave up 6 bases and J gave up 7 bases; unmatched junction bases: 3. Germline V gene lookup returns CDR1 MDHEN and CDR2 SYDVKM. CDR3 sequence: CASRTGRNEQFF. The CDR3 DNA reads as TGTGCCAGCAGGACAGGGAGAAATGAGCAGTTCTTC.

The V gene is TRBV29-1, the J gene TRBJ2-2; no reliable D call. CDR1 and CDR2 (germline): SQVTM, ANQGSEA. V was clipped by 5 bases and J by 12 bases, with 10 bases between them. CDR3 length equals 10 residues. The CDR3 DNA reads as TGCAGCGTTCAAAGTTGGAAGCTGTTTTTT. Translating gives CSVQSWKLFF.

The gene calls are TRBV5-1 and TRBJ2-3, with TRBD2 matching 14 bases. There are 17 residues in the CDR3. The germline CDR1 and CDR2 sequences are SGHRS and YFSETQ. The junction had 8 bases not matched to a gene; V was cut back by 4 bases and J by 4 bases. Here the CDR3 DNA reads TGCGCCAGCAGCGATACTAAGGGACTAGCGGGAGCAGATACGCAGTATTTT. Its translation is CASSDTKGLAGADTQYF.

This chain connects TRBV27 to TRBJ2-7; the D call may be TRBD1 or TRBD2 (6 bases each). The germline CDR1 and CDR2 sequences are MNHEY and SMNVEV (reference sequence). The V end was cut by 5 bases, the J end by 4 bases, with 15 bases between. This CDR3 contains 14 residues. The CDR3 DNA is TGTGCCAGCAGTGCCCGGGGGCTCAATTACGAGCAGTACTTC. It is translated as CASSARGLNYEQYF.

This clone has just a few counts. The chain uses TRBV5-4 and TRBJ2-2; D might be TRBD1 or TRBD2, each matching 5 bases. With 4 bases removed from V and 7 bases from J, the gap between germline ends came to 17 bases. Germline V lookup: CDR1 SGHNT, CDR2 YYREEE (reference sequence). The CDR3 is 15 amino acids. The CDR3 spells CASSTGPSYGGELFF. In DNA form, the CDR3 reads TGTGCCAGCAGCACGGGACCGAGTTACGGCGGGGAGCTGTTTTTT.

This clone has a handful of counts. V is TRBV29-1 and J is TRBJ2-5, with D tentatively TRBD2 (6 bases). The germline CDR1 and CDR2 sequences are SQVTM and ANQGSEA. The CDR3 has 13 residues. Deletions cut 7 bases from V and 2 bases from J, with 14 bases between. CDR3 coding DNA: TGCAGCGCATTGACTAGTCAGCAAGAGACCCAGTACTTC. It is translated as CSALTSQQETQYF.

V gene TRBV7-2 combines with J gene TRBJ2-7, with D tentatively TRBD2 (5 bases). Germline CDR1 is SGHTA and CDR2 is FQGNSA. The V gene lost 8 bases and the J gene lost 0 bases, with 14 bases spanning the gap. CDR3 size: 14 residues. The CDR3 bases are TGTGCCAGCGCGAAACTAGGGAGCTCCTACGAGCAGTACTTC. It translates to CASAKLGSSYEQYF.

The genes are TRBV11-2 and TRBJ2-1, with D perhaps TRBD1 or TRBD2 (5 bases each). V was cut by 0 bases and J by 9 bases, with 9 bases left in between. CDR3 size: 13 residues. Germline CDR1 and CDR2: SGHAT and FQNNGV. CDR3 bases: TGTGCCAGCAGCTTAGAGTTGAGGGGTGAGCAGTTCTTC. It codes for CASSLELRGEQFF. Full variable domain (rest looked up from reference TRBV11-2 and TRBJ2-1): EAGVAQSPRYKIIEKRQSVAFWCNPISGHATLYWYQQILGQGPKLLIQFQNNGVVDDSQLPKDRFSAERLKGVDSTLKIQPAKLEDSAVYLCASSLELRGEQFFGPGTRLTVL.

The CDR3 nucleotides are TGCGCCAGCAGTCACTCGGGGGAGGGCTACACCTTC. Protein sequence: CASSHSGEGYTF. The rearrangement joins TRBV23-1 to TRBJ1-2; D is perhaps TRBD1 (5 bases). Being an ORF, TRBV23-1 has a function that is uncertain. This CDR3 contains 12 residues. V lost 3 bases to trimming and J lost 8 bases, with 10 bases between them.

The chain joins TRBV4-1 to TRBJ2-1; weak D call: TRBD1 (5 bases). V lost 5 bases to trimming and J lost 6 bases, with 11 bases between them. The CDR3 runs 13 residues. Germline CDR1 is MGHRA and CDR2 is YSYEKL. The CDR3 DNA follows: TGCGCCAGCAGCAAACCTAGGGGCAATGAGCAGTTCTTC. Its translation: CASSKPRGNEQFF.